The subject of this entry is one TCR beta chain. The antigen it binds to is not known. There are no base qualities to consult, and no much larger clone falls within one base. The entry originates in a study of T cell changes during pregnancy in multiple sclerosis (dated by TCRdb to the late 2010s). Background on the whole study: Changes in the T cell repertoire over the course of pregnancy were examined in this study in women with multiple sclerosis.

The receptor library was made with the immunoSEQ multiplex PCR assay. This is the immuneACCESS table as TCRdb keeps it, with only in-frame sequences that have V and J called. A part of the clones is gone; compared with another copy, unresolved V genes explain less than half, and the rest is unexplained. The sample table records roughly 68,000 clones; 90% to 95% of these occur just once. The top ten constitute 1.3% to 1.5% of the sample. This sequence originates from a female donor in good health, enrolled as a control in a pregnancy study. The source material was peripheral blood, sampled in the second trimester of pregnancy.

The CDR3 is CASSLGGQQETQYF. Read as DNA, the sequence is TGTGCCAGCAGCTTAGGGGGACAGCAAGAGACCCAGTACTTC. The chain joins TRBV11-2 to TRBJ2-5; 7 nucleotides in the junction match TRBD1. CDR1 SGHAT and CDR2 FQNNGV were looked up in the germline V gene. Spanning cysteine to phenylalanine, the CDR3 consists of 14 amino acids. Here the CDR3 DNA is all that survives: 42 bases in frame from base 1. V lost 1 base and J lost 2 bases, and the count of bases not matched to a germline gene is 1. The full variable domain, with segments outside the CDR3 supplied by the reference TRBV11-2 and TRBJ2-5 proteins, appears as EAGVAQSPRYKIIEKRQSVAFWCNPISGHATLYWYQQILGQGPKLLIQFQNNGVVDDSQLPKDRFSAERLKGVDSTLKIQPAKLEDSAVYLCASSLGGQQETQYFGPGTRLLVL.